This TCR beta chain emerged from a study of beta chain features in type 1 diabetes. Reverse transcription of all isolated RNA meant that expressed TCRB transcripts were sequenced. Generated by immunoSEQ multiplex PCR, the TCRdb table keeps only in-frame clones and is missing some. The sample consists of 200,000 to 300,000 clones, roughly 70% of them appearing once. The sample was naive CD4+ T cells from blood. The TCR sequence derives from a young man in good health.

CDR3 region: CASSMGRGYNEQFF. DNA of the CDR3: TGTGCCAGTAGTATGGGCAGGGGCTACAATGAGCAGTTCTTC. The rearrangement joins TRBV19 to TRBJ2-1; a possible D gene is TRBD1 (6 bases). Germline values: CDR1 LNHDA, CDR2 SQIVND (reference sequence). V lost 3 bases to trimming and J lost 3 bases, with 9 bases between them. This CDR3 has 14 residues. Variable domain in full (rest from reference TRBV19 and TRBJ2-1): DGGITQSPKYLFRKEGQNVTLSCEQNLNHDAMYWYRQDPGQGLRLIYYSQIVNDFQKGDIAEGYSVSREKKESFPLTVTSAQKNPTAFYLCASSMGRGYNEQFFGPGTRLTVL.